This T cell receptor (beta chain) was recovered during a study of blood T cells in healthy people across ages. Germline trimming cut 4 bases from V and 0 bases from J; bases unmatched to any gene: 6. Germline assignment: CDR1 SGDLS and CDR2 YYNGEE. CDR3 length: 16 amino acids. Next came a second PCR, run for about 7 to 11 cycles, which used a sample-barcoded 5' primer along with a J-beta primer mix. TCRdb re-called the 5' RACE reads through MiXCR, storing one row per CDR3 protein. The table lists around 1,100,000 distinct CDR3 sequences, around two fifths of them singletons. The chain uses TRBV9 and TRBJ2-2, with TRBD1 matching over 7 bases. This receptor was identified in a man younger than 35 in good health. The sample comprised blood. The CDR3 DNA sequence: TGTGCCAGCAGCATGCGACAGGGCTCGAACACCGGGGAGCTGTTTTTT. This sequence encodes CASSMRQGSNTGELFF.